These 24 T cell receptor beta chains were all obtained from the same sample, sequenced in a study of CXCR3-negative and CXCR3-positive naive CD8 T cells. General study points: CXCR3-positive naive cells had more hydrophobic TRB CDR3s than CXCR3-negative naive cells.

The antigens for these receptors are not known. Libraries were UMI-labeled 5' RACE TRB cDNA. One entry per CDR3 protein, without DNA, is what TCRdb gives after re-calling the 5' RACE reads. The sample table includes more than 100,000 distinct CDR3 sequences. The sequenced material came from naive CXCR3+ CD8+ T cells from blood. Subset described: CD45RO-CCR7+CD27+CD95- naive CD8+ T cells expressing CXCR3 (TNR3+). All receptors come from a human donor in good health. Some clones in this sample may be carry-over from other donors' samples.

V gene TRBV20-1 combines with J gene TRBJ2-7; with no DNA, the TCRdb D assignment of TRBD2 cannot be verified. Per germline, CDR1 DFQATT and CDR2 SNEGSKA (reference sequence). The CDR3 length is 13 residues. The CDR3 here is CSAPSGPTYEQYF.

CDR3 protein: CASSLSAGWTYEQYF. This chain uses TRBV12-3 or TRBV12-4 with TRBJ2-7; the D call from TCRdb, TRBD2, cannot be confirmed without DNA. This CDR3 comprises 15 residues.

The CDR3: CASSAPGLDGYTF. The chain links TRBV12-3 or TRBV12-4 to TRBJ1-2; the D call from TCRdb, TRBD1, cannot be confirmed without DNA. CDR3 length equals 13 residues.

The J gene is TRBJ2-7, the V gene TRBV20-1. CDR1 DFQATT and CDR2 SNEGSKA come from the germline V gene (reference sequence). CDR3 length equals 13 residues. The CDR3 loop is CSARYSHSYEQYF.

The J gene is TRBJ2-7, the V gene TRBV20-1; TCRdb names TRBD1, which stays unverified in the absence of DNA. There are 15 residues in the CDR3. In germline, CDR1 is DFQATT, CDR2 SNEGSKA (reference sequence). CDR3 sequence reads: CSARDKGQGSYEQYF.

This chain joins TRBV6-5 and TRBJ2-6; the D call of TRBD2 rests on TCRdb alone, since no DNA is present to check it. CDR3 length equals 16 residues. The germline gives CDR1 MNHEY, CDR2 SVGAGI. CDR3 region: CASSWASGSGANVLTF.

The chain employs TRBV28 and TRBJ2-7; without DNA, the TCRdb call of TRBD1 cannot be checked. The CDR3 extends over 16 amino acids. Germline V CDR1 and CDR2: MDHEN, SYDVKM. The CDR3 sequence is CASSLGTGGRSYEQYF.

The chain couples TRBV24-1 to TRBJ2-7; TCRdb reports TRBD1, a call that lacks DNA to check it against. Germline V gene sequence: CDR1 KGHDR, CDR2 SFDVKD. The CDR3 length is 11 residues. The CDR3 loop is CATGQDYEQYF.

The chain recombines TRBV7-9 with TRBJ2-7; TCRdb calls TRBD2, which cannot be checked without DNA. The CDR3 runs to 14 residues. The germline V gene has CDR1 SEHNR and CDR2 FQNEAQ (reference sequence). This CDR3 reads CASSSVAGSYEQYF. Together with reference TRBV7-9 and TRBJ2-7, the CDR3 gives the full variable domain: DTGVSQNPRHKITKRGQNVTFRCDPISEHNRLYWYRQTLGQGPEFLTYFQNEAQLEKSRLLSDRFSAERPKGSFSTLEIQRTEQGDSAMYLCASSSVAGSYEQYFGPGTRLTVT.

This chain links TRBV29-1 with TRBJ2-5; TCRdb designates TRBD2, a call that cannot be tested without DNA. The germline V gene has CDR1 SQVTM and CDR2 ANQGSEA. CDR3 length: 16 amino acids. This chain's CDR3 is CSVEPLWAAIQETQYF.

The chain has TRBV6-6 and TRBJ2-2; absent DNA, TCRdb's TRBD1 call cannot be checked. This CDR3 has 15 amino acids. Looked up from germline, CDR1 is MNHNY and CDR2 is SVGAGI (reference sequence). This chain's CDR3 is CASSYSNGGPGELFF.

V gene TRBV5-1 combines with J gene TRBJ2-1; there is no DNA to check the TCRdb D call of TRBD1. This CDR3 contains 14 residues. Looked up from germline, CDR1 is SGHRS and CDR2 is YFSETQ. CDR3 protein: CASSLLLTPNEQFF.

J is TRBJ2-3 and V is TRBV5-5; TCRdb designates TRBD2, a call that cannot be tested without DNA. CDR1 is SGHKS, CDR2 YYEKEE, per germline (reference sequence). This CDR3 region has 16 residues. CDR3 amino acids: CASSLSEPEVTDTQYF. The variable domain in full, completed from reference TRBV5-5 and TRBJ2-3, reads DAGVTQSPTHLIKTRGQQVTLRCSPISGHKSVSWYQQVLGQGPQFIFQYYEKEERGRGNFPDRFSARQFPNYSSELNVNALLLGDSALYLCASSLSEPEVTDTQYFGPGTRLTVL.

The rearrangement joins TRBV7-6 to TRBJ1-2; TCRdb gives TRBD1 as the D gene, but with no DNA this cannot be confirmed. The germline V gene encodes CDR1 SGHVS and CDR2 FNYEAQ. The CDR3 contains 14 residues. The chain's CDR3 is CASSPRTGADGYTF. Supplemented by reference TRBV7-6 and TRBJ1-2, the full variable domain reads GAGVSQSPRYKVTKRGQDVALRCDPISGHVSLYWYRQALGQGPEFLTYFNYEAQQDKSGLPNDRFSAERPEGSISTLTIQRTEQRDSAMYRCASSPRTGADGYTFGSGTRLTVV.

The rearrangement joins TRBV6-6 to TRBJ1-3; TCRdb's D gene call, TRBD1, goes unchecked for lack of DNA. There are 16 residues in the CDR3. The germline CDR1 and CDR2 sequences are MNHNY and SVGAGI (reference sequence). The CDR3 is CASSYNGGVSGNTIYF.

This chain uses TRBV29-1 with TRBJ2-1; the TCRdb call, TRBD2, lacks DNA for checking. The germline CDR1 and CDR2 sequences are SQVTM and ANQGSEA. The CDR3 runs 13 residues. This CDR3 is CSVEGLANNEQFF.

The rearrangement joins TRBV9 to TRBJ2-2; the D call from TCRdb, TRBD1, cannot be confirmed without DNA. Germline V gene data show CDR1 as SGDLS and CDR2 as YYNGEE. The CDR3 extends over 17 amino acids. CDR3 loop: CASSVPGQGSNTGELFF.

CDR3 residues: CSARAGLTYEQYF. This sequence joins TRBV20-1 and TRBJ2-7; TCRdb picks TRBD1, but there is no DNA to check that call. CDR3 length: 13 residues. Per germline, CDR1 DFQATT and CDR2 SNEGSKA (reference sequence).

The V and J genes are TRBV20-1 and TRBJ2-7; TCRdb reports TRBD1, a call that lacks DNA to check it against. This CDR3 region has 12 residues. The V gene's germline CDR1 is DFQATT and CDR2 SNEGSKA (reference sequence). The CDR3 sequence: CSATGTDYEQYF.

The chain recombines TRBV13 with TRBJ2-7; TCRdb names TRBD1, which stays unverified in the absence of DNA. CDR3 length: 13 amino acids. The germline CDR1 and CDR2 sequences are PRHDT and FYEKMQ (reference sequence). The CDR3 sequence: CASTGTGAYEQYF.

CDR3 sequence reads: CATSTQRESDEQLF. The V and J genes are TRBV15 and TRBJ2-1; TCRdb proposes TRBD2, but this gene call is untestable without DNA. This CDR3 has 14 residues. Looked up from germline, CDR1 is LNHNV and CDR2 is YYDKDF (reference sequence).

J is TRBJ2-1 and V is TRBV28; TCRdb names TRBD1, which stays unverified in the absence of DNA. The CDR3 consists of 15 residues. CDR1 MDHEN and CDR2 SYDVKM come from the germline V gene. The CDR3: CASSSPQGRVNEQFF.

The chain uses TRBV6-5 and TRBJ2-1; TCRdb outputs TRBD1, but without DNA this stays unchecked. The germline gives CDR1 MNHEY, CDR2 SVGAGI. The CDR3 is 16 amino acids. CDR3: CASSYSAGTSKDEQFF.

The chain has TRBV6-5 and TRBJ2-1; the TCRdb D gene call, TRBD2, has no DNA to confirm it. Germline loops: CDR1 MNHEY, CDR2 SVGAGI. The length of the CDR3 is 15 residues. The CDR3 protein is CASNKGLAGANEQFF.